These T cell receptor beta chains were read from a single sample in a study of technical replicates of blood from a few donors. The table came from immunoSEQ multiplex PCR; TCRdb's copy has only in-frame clones and leaves some out. The repertoire holds tens of thousands of clones, with 89% as singletons. The sample was PBMCs. The receptor set was obtained from a human donor in good health. Some clones in this sample may be carry-over from other donors' samples. Both conserved end residues are part of each CDR3. Size tells how often a clone was seen (once, few, many) or the class of an expanded clone, and some rows leave it out.

CDR3 protein	V gene	clone size
CATSRRGGYEQFF	TRBV15	.
CASSPGGWGTNTEAFF	TRBV9	few
CAISETPAASETQYF	TRBV10-3	.
CASGLPTGETQYF	TRBV12-5	.
CASSPNGLAGNEQFF	TRBV18	.
CASSAAATGSHTEAFF	TRBV5-1	.
CASSLGGGNYEQYF	TRBV6-5	.
CAFEQGSFGNTIYF	TRBV30	.
CASSWDSSNYGYTF	TRBV5-1	few
CASSAGQGRSSYNEQFF	TRBV11-3	.
CASSPTGGTSGASTDTQYF	TRBV4-1	.
CAMGDRGLSPGYTF	TRBV10-3	once
CASSFLGGALRETQYF	TRBV5-4	.
CASSYLAGGDEQFF	TRBV6-6	.
CASSFHFDRNTEAFF	TRBV6-6	.
CASRGGPNTEAFF	TRBV7-2	.
CASSPRSQGSYEQYF	TRBV18	.
CASGRGTGRSPLHF	TRBV5-6	.
CASNLSPQGAGELFF	TRBV19	once
CAISGAGRTTEAFF	TRBV10-3	.
CASSGLAGGPSEQFF	TRBV7-9	.
CSANRDKLFF	TRBV20-1	.
CASSLAGTSNTGELFF	TRBV5-1	.
CASSFPRGQGLGGYTF	TRBV7-2	.
CAWSVLGASGRRFYNEQFF	TRBV30	.
CASGLVLVAGGYEQYF	TRBV12-5	.
CASSLNPTGDEQYF	TRBV7-6	.
CASGVSYNEQFF	TRBV10-3	.
CSADIEGYTF	TRBV20-1	once
CASFPGDRSSYEQYF	TRBV5-1	.
CASSQDQTEPSYEQYF	TRBV4-2	once
CASSLAGGYTEAFF	TRBV5-1	medium-sized
CAFSPDRGGEAFF	TRBV30	.
CASSRQSTDTQYF	TRBV7-3	.
CASSPTSGGTYEQYF	TRBV7-6	.
CASSLGQGIVGEQYF	TRBV5-5	.
CASSRSGSYEQYF	TRBV5-1	.
CASSQLPGGTFTDTQYF	TRBV7-9	.
CASSLEGQGGGLFF	TRBV11-2	.
CATRETGAEVGTQYF	TRBV10-3	once
CSASGKETQYF	TRBV20-1	.
CASSDPLAGATYEQYF	TRBV2	.
CASSYSGQMYYEQYF	TRBV6-6	few
CASSPNPGGDEQYF	TRBV6-1	once
CAWAASGRAGEQFF	TRBV30	.
CASSQVIGTASRYLHF	TRBV4-2	.
CASSLALSEEQFF	TRBV5-1	.
CAWTRGTANHFGNTIYF	TRBV30	.
CASSGDSSYEQYF	TRBV7-9	.
CASRSLRTTNEKLFF	TRBV27	.
CASSQGGIAGGQETQYF	TRBV4-3	.
CASSHHDRASTDTQYF	TRBV4-1	.
CASSPSGAEGYEQYF	TRBV4-3	.
CASSRMERGGNEQFF	TRBV7-6	.
CASSKGTGGFSYEQYF	TRBV19	.